This T cell receptor beta chain was obtained from a study of shared clonotypes between healthy human individuals. Overall study findings and caveats: Clonotypes shared by all four donors outscored non-shared clonotypes in generation probability.

Using immunoSEQ multiplex PCR, the repertoire was profiled, and TCRdb retains in-frame clones only, with some absent. The sample contains roughly 1,500,000 clones, 95% to 99% of which appear only once. Concerning this clone: Its antigen is as yet unknown.

Material: naive CD4+ T cells sorted from blood. Subset noted: CD45RA+ positively selected. This receptor was taken from a man aged 25-45 years in good health.

As DNA, the CDR3 is TGTGCCAGCAGCTTAGAATCTAGCGGGAGCACCGATGAGCAGTTCTTC. It is translated as CASSLESSGSTDEQFF. V gene TRBV7-6 combines with J gene TRBJ2-1, with TRBD2 matching 10 bases. The length of the CDR3 is 16 residues. Germline V lookup: CDR1 SGHVS, CDR2 FNYEAQ. With V trimmed by 1 base and J by 8 bases, 8 bases remained unmatched.